This T cell receptor (beta chain) is drawn from a study of cytomegalovirus exposure and HLA in healthy donors. Study-wide results and limits: TRBV6-2, TRBV6-3 and some other V segments were excluded as indistinguishable. Presence/absence analyses treated sequencing depth as roughly uniform across donors. A later analysis found TCR association rates differed by HLA locus, highest for DRB1 and lowest for HLA-C.

Researchers ran the PCR with 60 Vbeta and 13 Jbeta primers. Clones were sequenced by immunoSEQ multiplex PCR, and TCRdb holds only the in-frame ones, with some missing. The data show fewer than 150,000 clones, 75% to 90% seen once. Deletions cut 7 bases from V and 1 base from J, with 14 bases between. CDR1 is MNHNY and CDR2 is SVGAGI in the germline V gene (reference sequence). The CDR3 sequence is 15 residues long. Notes on this clone: The antigen remains unidentified.

V gene TRBV6-6 combines with J gene TRBJ1-5; the D gene is possibly TRBD1 (6 bases). What was sequenced was PBMCs. The source of this sequence is a man in his forties in good health and CMV-seronegative. Written as DNA, the CDR3 is TGTGCCAGCAAAGCAGGGCAGGGGAGCAATCAGCCCCAGCATTTT. Its protein is CASKAGQGSNQPQHF.